The 16 T cell receptor beta chains listed next were all sequenced from one sample in a study of shared clonotypes between healthy human individuals (dated by TCRdb to about 2020). Library creation used the immunoSEQ multiplex PCR assay. TCRdb holds this immuneACCESS table with in-frame rearrangements only. Some clones are missing; in checked studies, unresolved V genes explain under half, and the rest has no known cause. For this sample there are more than 2 million clones; approximately 94% appear just once. The top ten clonotypes cover around 0.13% of the sample. The material sequenced was naive CD4+ T cells sorted from blood. This sample's cell subset or site label indicates: CD45RA+ positively selected. The receptor source for this set is a man aged 18 to 29 in good health.

This chain connects TRBV7-8 to TRBJ2-2; 9 bases match TRBD2. Germline loops: CDR1 SGHVS, CDR2 FQNEAQ. V dropped 5 bases and J dropped 3; count of bases not matched to a gene: 7. The CDR3 is made up of 16 amino acids. CDR3 coding DNA: TGTGCCAGCAGCGGGGGACTAGCAACTCACACCGGGGAGCTGTTTTTT. It yields the protein CASSGGLATHTGELFF. Combining the CDR3 with reference TRBV7-8 and TRBJ2-2 gives the whole variable domain GAGVSQSPRYKVAKRGQDVALRCDPISGHVSLFWYQQALGQGPEFLTYFQNEAQLDKSGLPSDRFFAERPEGSVSTLKIQRTQQEDSAVYLCASSGGLATHTGELFFGEGSRLTVL.

The rearrangement links TRBV4-3 to TRBJ1-6; D remains unclear. Per the germline V gene, CDR1 is LGHNA and CDR2 is YSLEER. CDR3 size: 13 residues. V was cut by 5 bases and J by 5 bases, with 7 bases left in between. CDR3 nucleotide sequence: TGCGCCAGCAGCGATCAGCATAATTCACCCCTCCACTTT. It specifies CASSDQHNSPLHF.

The rearrangement joins TRBV29-1 to TRBJ2-2, with a possible D match to TRBD2 (6 bases). V was shortened by 7 bases and J by 1 base, with 7 bases between the two germline ends. CDR1 SQVTM and CDR2 ANQGSEA come from the germline V gene. The CDR3 consists of 12 residues. In DNA, the CDR3 is TGCAGCGCCGGGAGGAACACCGGGGAGCTGTTTTTT. Translation gives CSAGRNTGELFF.

This chain connects TRBV4-1 to TRBJ1-1; D ambiguous. The length of the CDR3 is 15 residues. Germline V gene data show CDR1 as MGHRA and CDR2 as YSYEKL. V shed 0 bases and J shed 6 bases, with 14 bases lying between them. The CDR3, as DNA: TGCGCCAGCAGCCAAGAGCGGGGAAGGGTCGCTGAAGCTTTCTTT. It specifies CASSQERGRVAEAFF.

V is TRBV6-6 and J is TRBJ2-1, with 14 bases aligning to TRBD2. The germline gives CDR1 MNHNY, CDR2 SVGAGI (reference sequence). The ends lost 8 bases at V and 7 bases at J; junction bases unmatched: 7. CDR3 size: 15 residues. The CDR3 loop is CASASRTSGRNEQFF. The CDR3 coding sequence is TGTGCCAGCGCCTCACGGACTAGCGGGAGGAATGAGCAGTTCTTC.

This clone has just one count. This chain joins TRBV19 and TRBJ1-5; possible D gene TRBD1, 6 bases. The V and J ends lost 6 bases and 3 bases respectively, with 15 bases between them. Per the germline V gene, CDR1 is LNHDA and CDR2 is SQIVND (reference sequence). The CDR3 consists of 15 residues. Here the CDR3 DNA reads TGTGCCAGTAGAGCAGGGGTTTTGATCAATCAGCCCCAGCATTTT. Translating it yields CASRAGVLINQPQHF. The complete variable domain, with remaining parts taken from reference TRBV19 and TRBJ1-5, reads DGGITQSPKYLFRKEGQNVTLSCEQNLNHDAMYWYRQDPGQGLRLIYYSQIVNDFQKGDIAEGYSVSREKKESFPLTVTSAQKNPTAFYLCASRAGVLINQPQHFGDGTRLSIL.

For this clone: Within the sample, other DNA sequences also encode this same CDR3. V is TRBV6-6 and J is TRBJ2-7, with TRBD1 as a possible D gene (6 bases). Germline V gene lookup returns CDR1 MNHNY and CDR2 SVGAGI (reference sequence). The CDR3 length is 15 residues. Trimming removed 1 base from V and 0 bases from J, with 10 bases in between. CDR3 sequence: CASSYLGGSSYEQYF. In DNA, the CDR3 is TGTGCCAGCAGTTACTTAGGGGGTAGCTCCTACGAGCAGTACTTC.

A word on this clone: This CDR3 is also generated by other DNA sequences in the sample. The genes are TRBV6-5 and TRBJ2-7; 8 bases align to TRBD2. V trimming: 6 bases; J trimming: 1 base; junction bases outside the gene matches: 5. Germline V gene data show CDR1 as MNHEY and CDR2 as SVGAGI. The CDR3 covers 14 residues. This CDR3 reads CASRGLAGSYEQYF. CDR3 coding DNA: TGTGCCAGCAGGGGGCTAGCGGGTTCCTACGAGCAGTACTTC.

This chain connects TRBV4-3 to TRBJ1-2, with 9 bases lining up with TRBD1. The germline CDR1 and CDR2 sequences are LGHNA and YSLEER. The CDR3 length is 14 residues. The V and J ends lost 4 bases and 3 bases, in that order; junction bases with no gene match: 3. The CDR3 DNA is TGCGCCAGCAGCCGGGGACAGGGAGACTATGGCTACACCTTC. Its translation: CASSRGQGDYGYTF.

The genes are TRBV6-6 and TRBJ2-3; 9 nucleotides match TRBD1. The CDR3 totals 15 residues. With 6 bases clipped from V and 2 bases from J, the junction kept 6 bases outside the gene matches. From germline, CDR1 is MNHNY and CDR2 SVGAGI (reference sequence). Written as DNA, the CDR3 is TGTGCCAGCAGGGCCGGGACAGGGAACACAGATACGCAGTATTTT. Protein sequence: CASRAGTGNTDTQYF.

As to this clone: The identical CDR3 is also encoded by other nucleotide sequences in the sample. This chain joins TRBV6-5 and TRBJ2-7; TRBD1 agrees at 9 bases. Per germline, CDR1 MNHEY and CDR2 SVGAGI. This CDR3 region has 15 residues. V was pared by 0 bases and J by 2 bases, with 2 bases of the junction left unmatched. CDR3 loop: CASSYSTGGTYEQYF. The CDR3 region has the DNA TGTGCCAGCAGTTACTCGACAGGGGGTACCTACGAGCAGTACTTC.

V usage is TRBV15 and J usage is TRBJ2-7; D is unresolved. There are 15 residues in the CDR3. The germline CDR1 and CDR2 sequences are LNHNV and YYDKDF (reference sequence). Trimming shortened V by 1 base and J by 2 bases, and 12 bases separated the two germline ends. For the CDR3, the DNA is TGTGCCACCAGCAGAGGTCACGCAGGCACCTACGAGCAGTACTTC. It encodes CATSRGHAGTYEQYF.

Details on this clone: This same CDR3 is encoded by further DNA sequences in the sample. The rearrangement joins TRBV7-2 to TRBJ2-7; TRBD2 aligns across 8 bases. J gave up 2 bases and V 4 bases, and 4 bases lay outside the gene matches. The CDR3 is 14 amino acids. The germline CDR1 and CDR2 sequences are SGHTA and FQGNSA. For the CDR3, the DNA is TGTGCCAGCAGCTCCGGGACTAGACCCTACGAGCAGTACTTC. Translated, it gives CASSSGTRPYEQYF. Complete variable domain (other parts from reference TRBV7-2 and TRBJ2-7): GAGVSQSPSNKVTEKGKDVELRCDPISGHTALYWYRQSLGQGLEFLIYFQGNSAPDKSGLPSDRFSAERTGGSVSTLTIQRTQQEDSAVYLCASSSGTRPYEQYFGPGTRLTVT.

The chain links TRBV28 to TRBJ1-2; a possible D gene is TRBD1 (5 bases). V was trimmed by 4 bases and J by 8 bases, leaving 14 bases between them. Germline V gene data show CDR1 as MDHEN and CDR2 as SYDVKM. CDR3 size: 13 residues. The DNA of the CDR3 is TGTGCCAGCAGTTCAATGAGCTGGGGCGGCTACACCTTC. Its translation is CASSSMSWGGYTF.

Comment on this clone: This CDR3 is also generated by other DNA sequences in the sample. The chain employs TRBV19 and TRBJ2-7; TRBD2 agrees at 8 bases. The CDR3 is 15 residues long. After removal of 6 bases from V and 0 bases from J, the junction contained 7 bases not matched to a gene. Per the germline V gene, CDR1 is LNHDA and CDR2 is SQIVND (reference sequence). CDR3 bases: TGTGCCAGTAGCACCAGCGGGGGCAGCTCCTACGAGCAGTACTTC. Residues: CASSTSGGSSYEQYF.

The V call is TRBV7-2, the J call TRBJ2-1; D remains unclear. The V gene lost 1 base and the J gene lost 4 bases, with 8 bases spanning the gap. Looked up from germline, CDR1 is SGHTA and CDR2 is FQGNSA. CDR3 length: 14 residues. The DNA for the CDR3 is TGTGCCAGCAGCTTAGGAGGTGGTTACAATGAGCAGTTCTTC. This translates into CASSLGGGYNEQFF.